A single sample is the source of the 17 T cell receptor beta chains below, sequenced in a study of T cell clonality in common variable immunodeficiency. Generated by immunoSEQ multiplex PCR, the TCRdb table keeps only in-frame clones and is missing some. The sample has some 60,000 clones, none seen only once; the top ten hold around 1.6%. Sequenced: peripheral blood mononuclear cells. The receptors were sampled from a person aged 18-70 years in good health.

This clone was detected many times. The sequenced fragment ends 3 residues before the CDR3 boundary, so the rest is inferred from the germline J gene. The V gene is TRBV2, the J gene TRBJ1-3; weak D call: TRBD1 (6 bases). The CDR3 loop spans 13 amino acids. Trimming stripped 6 bases from V and 4 bases from J, with 10 bases between. Germline lookup yields CDR1 SNHLY and CDR2 FYNNEI. The CDR3 sequence is CASSGTIGNTIYF. The CDR3 DNA, read in part, is TGTGCCAGCAGCGGGACAATAGGAAACACC. The full variable domain, its missing parts supplied by reference TRBV2 and TRBJ1-3, is EPEVTQTPSHQVTQMGQEVILRCVPISNHLYFYWYRQILGQKVEFLVSFYNNEISEKSEIFDDQFSVERPDGSNFTLKIRSTKLEDSAMYFCASSGTIGNTIYFGEGSWLTVV.

This clone was detected many times. The read terminates 3 residues before the CDR3 end, so the remaining end is supplied by the germline J gene. The J gene is TRBJ1-4, the V gene TRBV6-1; 9 bases match TRBD1. The J segment lost 7 bases and the V segment lost 4 bases, leaving 10 bases of the junction unmatched. The V gene's germline CDR1 is MNHNS and CDR2 SASEGT. There are 16 residues in the CDR3. The chain's CDR3 is CASSVTPGQGGEKLFF. The sequenced part of the CDR3 DNA is TGTGCCAGCAGTGTAACCCCGGGACAGGGAGGTGAAAAA.

This clone was detected only a few times. The CDR3 end falls 3 residues outside the read, so it is completed with the germline J gene. The chain has TRBV11-3 and TRBJ2-1; 8 bases are shared with TRBD1. CDR1 is SGHNT and CDR2 is YENEEA in the germline V gene. Trimming cost V 5 bases and J 5 bases; bases outside gene matches: 5. The CDR3 length is 14 residues. CDR3: CASSPLDRDNEQFF. The DNA read from the CDR3 is TGTGCCAGCAGCCCCCTGGACAGGGACAATGAG.

There are many counts of this clone. The read halts 3 residues ahead of the CDR3 end, with the missing end drawn from the germline J gene. The rearrangement joins TRBV4-2 to TRBJ2-2; 14 positions agree with TRBD2. The CDR3 runs 18 residues. CDR1 and CDR2 (germline): LGHNA, YNFKEQ. Losses at the gene ends were 0 bases for V and 6 bases for J; bases not matched to a gene: 6. The CDR3 here is CASSQDLLGLAGAGELFF. Partial CDR3 DNA: TGTGCCAGCAGCCAAGATTTACTGGGACTAGCGGGAGCCGGGGAG.

This clone has a count of ten or more. The sequence runs out 3 residues before the end of the CDR3; the remainder is reconstructed from the germline J gene. V usage is TRBV20-1 and J usage is TRBJ1-5, with 7 positions matching TRBD1. This CDR3 is built from 13 residues. J gave up 6 bases and V 6 bases, and 8 bases lay outside the gene matches. Germline V gene data show CDR1 as DFQATT and CDR2 as SNEGSKA (reference sequence). CDR3 loop: CSAGTAGGQPQHF. The DNA read from the CDR3 is TGCAGTGCCGGGACAGCCGGGGGTCAGCCC.

This clone was recorded at least ten times. Read sequence stops 3 residues before the CDR3 end, and the germline J gene provides the missing end. This sequence joins TRBV20-1 and TRBJ1-4; D perhaps matches TRBD1 (6 bases). V lost 5 bases and J 5 bases, leaving 18 bases between the germline ends. CDR3 size: 15 residues. The germline gives CDR1 DFQATT, CDR2 SNEGSKA (reference sequence). Here the CDR3 reads CSAARTGFVNEKLFF. CDR3 bases read: TGCAGTGCTGCCCGCACAGGGTTCGTGAATGAAAAA.

This clone was observed at least ten times. The read finishes 3 residues shy of the CDR3 end, and the germline J gene is used to complete it. This chain joins TRBV28 and TRBJ2-7; D might be TRBD1 (6 bases). The CDR3 has 12 residues. The germline V gene has CDR1 MDHEN and CDR2 SYDVKM. The V gene lost 6 bases and the J gene lost 3 bases, with 9 bases spanning the gap. The CDR3 sequence is CASSTTGYEQYF. The CDR3 bases that were read are TGTGCCAGCAGCACGACAGGCTACGAG.

This clone came up many times. Sequencing ends 3 residues short of the CDR3 end; the germline J gene provides the rest. The rearrangement joins TRBV20-1 to TRBJ2-7; TRBD1 agrees at 7 bases. V was pared by 2 bases and J by 3 bases, with 1 base of the junction left unmatched. The germline V gene encodes CDR1 DFQATT and CDR2 SNEGSKA (reference sequence). This CDR3 comprises 12 residues. This CDR3 is CSARQGVYEQYF. The part of the CDR3 DNA that was read is TGCAGTGCTAGACAGGGGGTCTACGAG.

The table lists this clone with many counts. The read ends 3 residues before the CDR3 terminus; that terminus is restored from the germline J gene. V and J are TRBV10-1 and TRBJ2-1; D is perhaps TRBD1 (5 bases). The germline gives CDR1 WNHNN, CDR2 SYGVQD (reference sequence). Trimming removed 0 bases from V and 6 bases from J, with 9 bases in between. The CDR3 has 14 residues. The CDR3 loop reads CASSESLGVNEQFF. The CDR3 DNA, read in part, is TGCGCCAGCAGTGAGTCCTTAGGGGTCAATGAG.

This clone was counted ten times or more. The CDR3 end is not reached by the read, which stops 3 residues before it; the germline J gene fills it in. This rearrangement joins TRBV20-1 to TRBJ2-1, with 13 nucleotides matching TRBD2. Germline trimming cut 7 bases from V and 1 base from J; bases unmatched to any gene: 10. Germline-derived CDR1 and CDR2 are DFQATT and SNEGSKA (reference sequence). The length of the CDR3 is 17 residues. The CDR3 region is CSEAGLAGRQSYNEQFF. CDR3 bases read: TGCAGTGAGGCGGGACTAGCGGGACGGCAATCCTACAATGAG.

Many counts were recorded for this clone. The missing CDR3 end, 3 residues past where the read stops, is filled in from the germline J gene. The V gene is TRBV6-1, the J gene TRBJ1-2; no definite D call. The V and J ends lost 0 bases and 6 bases respectively, with 14 bases between them. The CDR3 spans 15 residues. Germline-derived CDR1 and CDR2 are MNHNS and SASEGT. CDR3 bases read: TGTGCCAGCAGTGAAGCGGCGGGGAAAGGAGATGGC. Translated: CASSEAAGKGDG. The whole CDR3 region reads CASSEAAGKGDGYTF.

This clone was detected ten times or more. The observed sequence ends 3 residues before the CDR3 terminus, with the missing tail filled in from the germline J gene. The rearrangement uses TRBV29-1 and TRBJ2-1; D ambiguous. CDR1 is SQVTM, CDR2 ANQGSEA, per germline. This CDR3 has 12 amino acids. The V and J ends lost 3 bases and 4 bases respectively, with 7 bases between them. The CDR3 spells CSVEWPYNEQFF. The covered CDR3 bases are TGCAGCGTTGAGTGGCCTTACAATGAG.

This clone appeared many times. The read terminates 3 residues before the CDR3 end, so the remaining end is supplied by the germline J gene. The chain has TRBV7-8 and TRBJ2-7, with D perhaps TRBD1 (5 bases). CDR3 length: 14 amino acids. Between the trimmed V and J ends, which lost 2 bases and 3 bases, there was a span of 11 bases. Germline V CDR1 and CDR2: SGHVS, FQNEAQ. The sequenced CDR3 bases are TGTGCCAGCAGCTTAAAACAGGCCCACTACGAG. This gives the protein CASSLKQAHYE. The CDR3 as a whole reads CASSLKQAHYEQYF.

This clone was detected ten times or more. At one end the junction does not follow the germline gene, possibly because of a read error. The observed sequence ends 3 residues before the CDR3 terminus, with the missing tail filled in from the germline J gene. The rearrangement uses TRBV4-2 and TRBJ2-3, with TRBD1 matching over 7 bases. The CDR3 covers 16 residues. Germline V gives CDR1 LGHNA, CDR2 YNFKEQ. CDR3 DNA, as far as it was read: TGCGCCAGCAGCCAATCCGGACAGGCAGTCCTCGATACG. As protein: CASSQSGQAVLDT. The CDR3 in its entirety is CASSQSGQAVLDTQYF.

This clone was detected many times. From the germline J gene comes the end of the CDR3, since the read stops 3 residues before it. This rearrangement joins TRBV19 to TRBJ1-4; TRBD1 agrees at 8 bases. V shed 9 bases and J 8 bases; nucleotides not matched to a gene: 8. The V gene's germline CDR1 is LNHDA and CDR2 SQIVND (reference sequence). The CDR3 length is 13 residues. The CDR3 sequence is CASARGQWEKLFF. The sequenced part of the CDR3 DNA is TGTGCCAGCGCCAGGGGGCAGTGGGAAAAA.

The sample holds many counts of this clone. The sequenced fragment ends 3 residues before the CDR3 boundary, so the rest is inferred from the germline J gene. This sequence joins TRBV12-3 or TRBV12-4 and TRBJ1-1, with 7 bases aligning to TRBD1. V lost 6 bases, J lost 4 bases, and 5 bases stayed unmatched. This CDR3 contains 13 residues. CDR3 residues: CASRLQGTTEAFF. CDR3 bases read: TGTGCCAGCAGACTACAGGGGACCACTGAA.

This clone was observed many times. The sequenced fragment ends 3 residues before the CDR3 boundary, so the rest is inferred from the germline J gene. V gene TRBV20-1 combines with J gene TRBJ1-2; TRBD1 aligns across 10 bases. The CDR3 extends over 18 amino acids. CDR1 is DFQATT and CDR2 is SNEGSKA in the germline V gene (reference sequence). Losses at the gene ends were 0 bases for V and 4 bases for J; bases not matched to a gene: 14. The sequenced part of the CDR3 DNA is TGCAGTGCTAGAGAAGTAGGGACAGGGGCCCCGAGAGGCTATGGC. Translation gives CSAREVGTGAPRGYG. The entire CDR3 reads CSAREVGTGAPRGYGYTF.